The sequence of this T cell receptor (beta chain) was determined in a study of post-analysis software for immune sequencing data. Germline CDR1 reads SNHLY; CDR2 reads FYNNEI. The CDR3 runs 15 residues. V shed 2 bases and J 2 bases; nucleotides not matched to a gene: 4. Incorporated into the TCR beta cDNA libraries were unique molecular identifiers, which served to reduce PCR and sequencing biases. TCRdb re-derived calls from the PCR reads in MiXCR, one entry per CDR3 protein. The sample includes more than 500,000 distinct CDR3 sequences, approximately 31% seen only once; the top ten take around 6%. To note about this clonotype: Its specificity is unknown.

Study results and limitations: Compared with controls, patients showed significantly lower normalized Chao1 diversity. The five TRBV segments detected at higher frequency in patients than in controls included TRBV5-6, TRBV5-1 and TRBV20-1.

This clonotype originated in a girl younger than 18 with multiple sclerosis. Sequencing input: blood. This chain uses TRBV2 with TRBJ2-7, with 9 positions matching TRBD2. The CDR3 DNA reads TGTGCCAGCAGTGAATCGAGCGGGGGGCCCTACGAGCAGTACTTC. Protein: CASSESSGGPYEQYF.